Below are 10 T cell receptor beta chains sequenced from a single sample in a study of siplizumab effects on memory and regulatory T cells. Cells that made up the mixed lymphocyte reaction were cocultured at 37°C for about six days. This table comes from immunoSEQ multiplex PCR, and its TCRdb copy is limited to in-frame clones, with some not included. The profile shows 9,000 to 13,000 clones, about 46% of them singletons. No antigen has been assigned to these receptors. The sample comprised CFSE-low (dividing) CD8+ T cells sorted from an allogeneic mixed lymphocyte reaction. Source of these receptors: a human donor in good health; the cells came from an allogeneic mixed lymphocyte reaction.

By share, this clone counts as medium-sized. The V and J genes are TRBV4-3 and TRBJ2-7; possible D gene TRBD2, 6 bases. Trimming removed 4 bases at V and 0 bases at J, with 13 bases between. Germline CDR1 reads LGHNA; CDR2 reads YSLEER. This CDR3 spans 15 amino acids. The CDR3 here is CASSREDGSSYEQYF. CDR3 in DNA: TGCGCCAGCAGCCGAGAGGACGGGAGCTCCTACGAGCAGTACTTC.

With regard to this clone: The junction shows a germline mismatch at one end, possibly a read error. V usage is TRBV6-4 and J usage is TRBJ2-7, with D tentatively TRBD1 or TRBD2 (5 bases each). The CDR3 runs to 13 residues. Germline CDR1 MRHNA, CDR2 SNTAGT. The CDR3 DNA is TGTGCCAGCAGTTACTCGGGGCGGAGCGAGCAGTACTTC. It is translated as CASSYSGRSEQYF.

This clone was seen only a few times. The chain combines TRBV9 with TRBJ1-5; no definite D call. The CDR3 runs 15 residues. CDR1 and CDR2 from the germline V gene are SGDLS and YYNGEE. V was shortened by 0 bases and J by 3 bases, with 10 bases between the two germline ends. The CDR3 nucleotides read TGTGCCAGCAGCGTAGCGGGCAGCACCAATCAGCCCCAGCATTTT. It encodes CASSVAGSTNQPQHF.

This clone occurred a few times. This chain links TRBV5-3 with TRBJ2-5, with 12 bases fitting TRBD2. TRBV5-3 is known as an ORF, though its function is uncertain. The length of the CDR3 is 15 residues. With V trimmed by 8 bases and J by 1 base, 6 bases remained unmatched. In nucleotides, the CDR3 is TGTGCCAGCAGAAGACTAGCGGGGGTCCAAGAGACCCAGTACTTC. Translation gives CASRRLAGVQETQYF.

This rearrangement joins TRBV9 to TRBJ2-5; 8 nucleotides agree with TRBD2. CDR1 is SGDLS, CDR2 YYNGEE, per germline. The CDR3 spans 15 residues. The V gene end was trimmed by 1 base and the J gene end by 4 bases; junction bases not matched to a gene: 6. CDR3: CASSVSGGGRETQYF. The CDR3 coding sequence is TGTGCCAGCAGCGTAAGCGGGGGCGGGAGAGAGACCCAGTACTTC.

By share, this clone counts as medium-sized. V is TRBV13 and J is TRBJ2-7; D is unresolved. Germline V lookup: CDR1 PRHDT, CDR2 FYEKMQ (reference sequence). The CDR3 is 15 residues long. The germline V and J ends were trimmed by 5 bases and 0 bases, with 14 bases remaining between them. The CDR3 DNA is TGTGCCAGCAGCCCCGGACCCATATTCTCCTACGAGCAGTACTTC. Amino acids: CASSPGPIFSYEQYF.

This clone occurred a few times. This chain uses TRBV5-4 with TRBJ2-3, with D possibly TRBD1 on 5 matching bases. Trimming removed 4 bases from V and 2 bases from J, with 20 bases in between. The V gene's germline CDR1 is SGHNT and CDR2 YYREEE (reference sequence). The CDR3 contains 17 residues. Here the CDR3 reads CASSPPGWQGFTDTQYF. The CDR3, as DNA: TGTGCCAGCAGCCCCCCTGGGTGGCAGGGATTCACAGATACGCAGTATTTT. The whole variable domain, filled in from reference TRBV5-4 and TRBJ2-3, reads ETGVTQSPTHLIKTRGQQVTLRCSSQSGHNTVSWYQQALGQGPQFIFQYYREEENGRGNFPPRFSGLQFPNYSSELNVNALELDDSALYLCASSPPGWQGFTDTQYFGPGTRLTVL.

This chain connects TRBV28 to TRBJ1-4, with D hard to call. Germline V gene sequence: CDR1 MDHEN, CDR2 SYDVKM. The CDR3 is 15 amino acids. V lost 7 bases and J lost 3, with 15 bases in between. The CDR3 region is CASMFQTGANEKLFF. In nucleotides, the CDR3 is TGTGCCAGCATGTTCCAGACCGGGGCTAATGAAAAACTGTTTTTT.

The chain couples TRBV4-2 to TRBJ2-7; D is possibly TRBD1 or TRBD2 (5 bases each). CDR3 size: 15 residues. CDR1 LGHNA and CDR2 YNFKEQ come from the germline V gene. V lost 4 bases and J 1 base, leaving 14 bases between the germline ends. The CDR3 region is CASSPRDGRSYEQYF. Here the CDR3 DNA reads TGTGCCAGCAGCCCCCGGGACGGTCGTTCCTACGAGCAGTACTTC.

This clone is deemed medium-sized. The chain couples TRBV19 to TRBJ1-5; D call uncertain. Germline-derived CDR1 and CDR2 are LNHDA and SQIVND (reference sequence). Deletions cut 5 bases from V and 0 bases from J, with 11 bases between. CDR3 length: 15 residues. CDR3: CASSSQAFSNQPQHF. The CDR3 region has the DNA TGTGCCAGTAGTTCGCAGGCCTTTAGCAATCAGCCCCAGCATTTT.